A selection of T cell receptor beta chains follows, all from one sample in a study of blood T cell repertoires in COVID-19. TCRdb's table, derived via immunoSEQ multiplex PCR, lists solely in-frame clones and lacks some. The data contain about 260,000 clones, approximately 87% of them singletons. Sequencing input: peripheral blood. These receptors were obtained from a woman aged 50 to 60 with acute or convalescent COVID-19. Both conserved end residues are part of each CDR3. The D gene is left open where the match is weak. Size is omitted from some rows. Given values are once, few, many or a class for expanded clones.

J gene | V gene | clone size | D gene | CDR3 DNA | CDR3 protein
TRBJ1-2 | TRBV7-2 | NA | NA | TGTGCCAGCAGCCCCGCGGGGCCCCATGGCTACACCTTC | CASSPAGPHGYTF
TRBJ1-2 | TRBV11-2 | NA | NA | TGTGCCAGCAGCGCGGGGACTTATGGCTACACCTTC | CASSAGTYGYTF
TRBJ1-5 | TRBV4-1 | once | NA | TGCGCCAGCAGCCAAGTAGAGACACGATATAGCAATCAGCCCCAGCATTTT | CASSQVETRYSNQPQHF
TRBJ2-3 | TRBV2 | NA | TRBD1 | TGTGCCAGCAGTGAAGTTGACAGGGCGGATACGCAGTATTTT | CASSEVDRADTQYF
TRBJ2-7 | TRBV3-1/TRBV3-2 | few | NA | TGTGCCAGCAGCCAAGGATTGTATAGACTAGACGGGTACGAGCAGTACTTC | CASSQGLYRLDGYEQYF
TRBJ2-2 | TRBV29-1 | NA | NA | TGCAGCGTTGGGACAGCCGACTCCACCGGGGAGCTGTTTTTT | CSVGTADSTGELFF
TRBJ2-7 | TRBV6-6 | NA | TRBD2 | TGTGCCAGCAGTTACGGACTAGCGGGAATGGGTGAGCAGTACTTC | CASSYGLAGMGEQYF
TRBJ2-1 | TRBV19 | NA | NA | TGTGCCAGTAGTATAGCTGTACGACTCACCTACAATGAGCAGTTCTTC | CASSIAVRLTYNEQFF
TRBJ1-1 | TRBV21-1 | NA | NA | TGTGCCAGCAGCCGCCCGGCCGGGACTTCAAACACTGAAGCTTTCTTT | CASSRPAGTSNTEAFF
TRBJ1-4 | TRBV4-2 | NA | NA | TGTGCCAGCAGCCAAGGCTCAGGGGCTAATGAAAAACTGTTTTTT | CASSQGSGANEKLFF
TRBJ2-3 | TRBV5-6 | NA | NA | TGTGCCAGCAGCTTGCTTACTCGCAGGGCAGATACGCAGTATTTT | CASSLLTRRADTQYF
TRBJ2-1 | TRBV5-1 | NA | TRBD2 | TGCGCCAGCAGCGGTAGCGGGAGCTCCTACAATGAGCAGTTCTTC | CASSGSGSSYNEQFF
TRBJ1-2 | TRBV6-2/TRBV6-3 | NA | TRBD1 | TGTGCCAGCAGTCGCCCCGGGACAGGGGGTATCTATGGCTACACCTTC | CASSRPGTGGIYGYTF
TRBJ1-6 | TRBV23-1 | NA | TRBD1 | TGCGCCAGCAGTCAAGAGACAGGGGGAAATTCACCCCTCCACTTT | CASSQETGGNSPLHF
TRBJ1-5 | TRBV5-1 | once | NA | TGCGCCAGCAGCTTGACGGGGAGTGGCAATCAGCCCCAGCATTTT | CASSLTGSGNQPQHF
TRBJ2-1 | TRBV4-1 | NA | TRBD2 | TGCGCCAGCAGCTTTCGGACTAGCGGGGTCACCTACAATGAGCAGTTCTTC | CASSFRTSGVTYNEQFF
TRBJ2-2 | TRBV9 | NA | TRBD2 | TGTGCCAGCAGCGCTGGAACGGGACTAACAAACACCGGGGAGCTGTTTTTT | CASSAGTGLTNTGELFF
TRBJ2-7 | TRBV11-2 | few | TRBD2 | TGTGCCAGCAGCCCAGTGGGGACTAGCGTGGACGAGCAGTACTTC | CASSPVGTSVDEQYF
TRBJ2-7 | TRBV19 | NA | NA | TGTGCCAGTAGTATAAGGGGTTACGAGCAGTACTTC | CASSIRGYEQYF
TRBJ1-4 | TRBV7-9 | NA | NA | TGTGCCAGCAGCTTAAAACCAGGGGACGAGGGTGGAACTAATGAAAAACTGTTTTTT | CASSLKPGDEGGTNEKLFF
TRBJ2-3 | TRBV11-2 | NA | NA | TGTGCCAGCAGCTCACCCGGGGGAGATACGCAGTATTTT | CASSSPGGDTQYF
TRBJ1-4 | TRBV25-1 | NA | NA | TGTGCCAGCAACGAGGGTAGAGAAAAACTGTTTTTT | CASNEGREKLFF
TRBJ2-3 | TRBV28 | NA | NA | TGTGCCAGCTCGAGTGGGCCCGTGGTGGTAAACACAGATACGCAGTATTTT | CASSSGPVVVNTDTQYF
TRBJ2-5 | TRBV10-3 | NA | NA | TGTGCTACTCAGGGGCAAGAGACCCAGTACTTC | CATQGQETQYF
TRBJ2-3 | TRBV5-1 | NA | NA | TGCGCCAGCAGCTTGTCTAGCACAGATACGCAGTATTTT | CASSLSSTDTQYF
TRBJ2-3 | TRBV7-3 | NA | TRBD2 | TGTGCCAGCAGCTTAAGTGGGGGAGGGACTAGCACAGATACGCAGTATTTT | CASSLSGGGTSTDTQYF
TRBJ1-6 | TRBV5-1 | NA | NA | TGCGCCAGCAGCTTGCAGGGCGTCAATTCACCCCTCCACTTT | CASSLQGVNSPLHF
TRBJ2-3 | TRBV27 | NA | TRBD2 | TGTGCCAGCAATAGCCCCATACTAGCGGGAGGGGGTACGCAGTATTTT | CASNSPILAGGGTQYF
TRBJ1-3 | TRBV6-5 | NA | TRBD1 | TGTGCCAGCGGACGACAGGGGCCTGGAAACACCATATATTTT | CASGRQGPGNTIYF
TRBJ2-1 | TRBV5-1 | NA | TRBD2 | TGCGCCAGCAGTTTTAGCGGGAGAGGGGACAATGAGCAGTTCTTC | CASSFSGRGDNEQFF
TRBJ1-1 | TRBV24-1 | NA | TRBD1 | TGTGCCACCAGGGGAGACAGGGACACTGAAGCTTTCTTT | CATRGDRDTEAFF
TRBJ2-3 | TRBV2 | NA | TRBD2 | TGTGCCAGCCGCTCCGGGACTAGCGTGTATTTT | CASRSGTSVYF
TRBJ1-5 | TRBV6-6 | NA | TRBD1 | TGTGCCAGCAGAACTACAGGGGGCAGTCAGCCCCAGCATTTT | CASRTTGGSQPQHF
TRBJ2-5 | TRBV7-3 | NA | NA | TGTGCCAGCAGCTTCGGCAGGCAAGAGACCCAGTACTTC | CASSFGRQETQYF
TRBJ2-2 | TRBV27 | NA | NA | TGTGCCAGCAGTTTATCGGTCGGGGCCGGGGAGCTGTTTTTT | CASSLSVGAGELFF
TRBJ1-2 | TRBV5-4 | NA | TRBD1 | TGTGCCAGCAGCTTGGGGACAGGGGTTGGCTACACCTTC | CASSLGTGVGYTF
TRBJ2-3 | TRBV7-2 | NA | TRBD2 | TGTGCCAGCAGCTACGGACTAGCGGCAGATACGCAGTATTTT | CASSYGLAADTQYF
TRBJ2-7 | TRBV2 | NA | NA | TGTGCCAGCAGGGAAACGAGGAGCTCCTACGAGCAGTACTTC | CASRETRSSYEQYF
TRBJ1-5 | TRBV18 | NA | NA | TGTGCCAGCTCACCAGGAGGGAGCCATCAGCCCCAGCATTTT | CASSPGGSHQPQHF
TRBJ2-1 | TRBV28 | NA | TRBD1 | TGTGCCAGCCCTGACAGGGGAGACTCCTACAATGAGCAGTTCTTC | CASPDRGDSYNEQFF
TRBJ1-2 | TRBV5-1 | NA | NA | TGCGCCAGCAGCTTAGAGAAGTTTGCTAACTATGGCTACACCTTC | CASSLEKFANYGYTF
TRBJ1-2 | TRBV6-5 | NA | NA | TGTGCCAGCAGACCGGAGGGGGGGCGCTACACCTTC | CASRPEGGRYTF
TRBJ2-2 | TRBV18 | NA | NA | TGTGCCAGCTCACCACACAAAGCAGACACCACCGGGGAGCTGTTTTTT | CASSPHKADTTGELFF
TRBJ1-1 | TRBV6-5 | NA | TRBD1 | TGTGCCAGCAGTTTCGCAGGGGGCACTGAAGCTTTCTTT | CASSFAGGTEAFF
TRBJ1-4 | TRBV9 | NA | NA | TGTGCCAGCAGCCCCGGGGGGGCATCGGGTGAAAAACTGTTTTTT | CASSPGGASGEKLFF
TRBJ2-1 | TRBV5-5 | NA | NA | TGTGCCAGCAGCTTGAAGCAGGACTCCTACAATGAGCAGTTCTTC | CASSLKQDSYNEQFF
TRBJ1-3 | TRBV6-4 | NA | NA | TGTGCCAGCAGTGTGGACATCGGAAACACCATATATTTT | CASSVDIGNTIYF
TRBJ2-2 | TRBV9 | NA | TRBD2 | TGTGCCAGCAGGGAAGCGGGAGTTGGCACCGGGGAGCTGTTTTTT | CASREAGVGTGELFF
TRBJ2-3 | TRBV19 | NA | NA | TGTGCCAGTAGTTGGGGCGCGGGAAGCACAGATACGCAGTATTTT | CASSWGAGSTDTQYF
TRBJ2-1 | TRBV10-3 | NA | NA | TGTGCCATCAGTGAGTCCCGGAGCTCCTACAATGAGCAGTTCTTC | CAISESRSSYNEQFF
TRBJ2-1 | TRBV7-2 | NA | TRBD2 | TGTGCCAGCAGCTACGAAATAGCGGGCTCCTCCTACAATGAGCAGTTCTTC | CASSYEIAGSSYNEQFF
TRBJ1-2 | TRBV29-1 | NA | NA | TGCAGCGTTGAAACCGCCGGGGGAACAACCTATGGCTACACCTTC | CSVETAGGTTYGYTF
TRBJ2-1 | TRBV2 | NA | NA | TGTGCCAGCAGTGAAGCCCCCTTCTCGGGGGATGAGCAGTTCTTC | CASSEAPFSGDEQFF